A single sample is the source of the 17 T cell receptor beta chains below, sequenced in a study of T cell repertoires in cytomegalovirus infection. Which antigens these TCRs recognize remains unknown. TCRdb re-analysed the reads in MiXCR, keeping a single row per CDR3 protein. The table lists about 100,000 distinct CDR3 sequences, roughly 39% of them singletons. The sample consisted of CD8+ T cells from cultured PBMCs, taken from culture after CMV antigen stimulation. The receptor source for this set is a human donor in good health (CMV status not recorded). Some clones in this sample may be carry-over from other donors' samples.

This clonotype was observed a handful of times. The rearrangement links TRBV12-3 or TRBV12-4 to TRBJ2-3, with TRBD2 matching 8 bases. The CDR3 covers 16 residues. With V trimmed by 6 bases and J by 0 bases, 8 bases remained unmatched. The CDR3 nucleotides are TGTGCCAGCAGCTCTTTTACTAGCGGAAGCACAGATACGCAGTATTTT. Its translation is CASSSFTSGSTDTQYF.

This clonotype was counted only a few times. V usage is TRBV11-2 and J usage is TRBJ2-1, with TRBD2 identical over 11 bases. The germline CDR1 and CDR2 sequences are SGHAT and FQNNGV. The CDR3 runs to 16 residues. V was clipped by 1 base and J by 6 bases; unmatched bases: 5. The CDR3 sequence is CASSLGSGGAGNEQFF. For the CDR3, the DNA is TGTGCCAGCAGCTTAGGTAGCGGGGGGGCAGGCAATGAGCAGTTCTTC.

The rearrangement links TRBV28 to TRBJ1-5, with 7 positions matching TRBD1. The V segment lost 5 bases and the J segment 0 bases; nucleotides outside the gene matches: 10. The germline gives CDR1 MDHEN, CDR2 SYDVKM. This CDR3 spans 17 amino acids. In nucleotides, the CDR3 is TGTGCCAGCAGTGACCCGACAGGGCCGGATAGCAATCAGCCCCAGCATTTT. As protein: CASSDPTGPDSNQPQHF.

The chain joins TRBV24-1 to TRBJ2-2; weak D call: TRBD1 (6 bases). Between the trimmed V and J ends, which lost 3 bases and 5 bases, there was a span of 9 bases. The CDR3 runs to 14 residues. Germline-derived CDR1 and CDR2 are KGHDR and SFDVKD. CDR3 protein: CATSDLRGTGELFF. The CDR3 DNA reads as TGTGCCACCAGTGATCTCAGGGGTACCGGGGAGCTGTTTTTT.

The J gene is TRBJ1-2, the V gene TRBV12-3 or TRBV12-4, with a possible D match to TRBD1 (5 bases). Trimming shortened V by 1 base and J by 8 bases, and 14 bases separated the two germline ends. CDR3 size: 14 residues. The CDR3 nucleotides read TGTGCCAGCAGTTTAGGGCTCGGGGCGGAGGGCTACACCTTC. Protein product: CASSLGLGAEGYTF.

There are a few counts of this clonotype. The CDR3 bases are TGTGCCAGCAGTCCCTCCCGCTTCGGGGGGACCACAGATACGCAGTATTTT. Amino acids: CASSPSRFGGTTDTQYF. The rearrangement uses TRBV12-3 or TRBV12-4 and TRBJ2-3; 7 nucleotides match TRBD2. The CDR3 consists of 17 residues. Trimming at V came to 5 bases and at J to 2 bases, leaving 13 bases not matched to a gene.

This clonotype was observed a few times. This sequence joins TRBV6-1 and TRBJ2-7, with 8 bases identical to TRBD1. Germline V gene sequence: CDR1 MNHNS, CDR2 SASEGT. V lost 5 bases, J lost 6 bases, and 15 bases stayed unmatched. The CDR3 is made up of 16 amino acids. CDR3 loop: CASSYLDRGVSVEQYF. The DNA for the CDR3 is TGTGCCAGCAGTTACCTAGACAGGGGAGTATCGGTCGAGCAGTACTTC.

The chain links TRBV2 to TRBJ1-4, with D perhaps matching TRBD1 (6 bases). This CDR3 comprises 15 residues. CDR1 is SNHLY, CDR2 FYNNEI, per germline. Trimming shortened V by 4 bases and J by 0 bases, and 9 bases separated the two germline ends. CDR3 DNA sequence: TGTGCCAGCAGTGGGACAGCGACAACTAATGAAAAACTGTTTTTT. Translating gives CASSGTATTNEKLFF.

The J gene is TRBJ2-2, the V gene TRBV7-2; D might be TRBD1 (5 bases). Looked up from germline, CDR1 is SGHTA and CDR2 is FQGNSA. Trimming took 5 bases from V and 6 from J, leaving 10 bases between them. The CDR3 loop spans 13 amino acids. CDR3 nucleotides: TGTGCCAGCAGCGTCAGGGTTGCCGGGGAGCTGTTTTTT. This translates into CASSVRVAGELFF. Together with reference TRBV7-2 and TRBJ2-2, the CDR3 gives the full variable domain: GAGVSQSPSNKVTEKGKDVELRCDPISGHTALYWYRQSLGQGLEFLIYFQGNSAPDKSGLPSDRFSAERTGGSVSTLTIQRTQQEDSAVYLCASSVRVAGELFFGEGSRLTVL.

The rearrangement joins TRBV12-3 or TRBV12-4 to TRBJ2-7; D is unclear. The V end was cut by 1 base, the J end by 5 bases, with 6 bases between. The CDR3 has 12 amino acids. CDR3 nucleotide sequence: TGTGCCAGCAGTTTAGTCCTACACGAGCAGTACTTC. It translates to CASSLVLHEQYF.

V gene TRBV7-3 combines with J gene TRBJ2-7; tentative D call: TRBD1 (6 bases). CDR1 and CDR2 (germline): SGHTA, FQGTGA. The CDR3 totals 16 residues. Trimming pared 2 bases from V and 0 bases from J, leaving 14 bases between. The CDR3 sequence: CASSLVGTPLSYEQYF. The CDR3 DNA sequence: TGTGCCAGCAGCTTAGTGGGGACACCCCTCTCCTACGAGCAGTACTTC.

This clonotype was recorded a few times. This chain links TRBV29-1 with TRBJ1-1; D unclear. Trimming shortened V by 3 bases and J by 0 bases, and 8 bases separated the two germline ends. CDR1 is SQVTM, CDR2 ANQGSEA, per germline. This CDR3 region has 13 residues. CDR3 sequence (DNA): TGCAGCGTTGATGCAGGACTGAACACTGAAGCTTTCTTT. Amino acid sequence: CSVDAGLNTEAFF.

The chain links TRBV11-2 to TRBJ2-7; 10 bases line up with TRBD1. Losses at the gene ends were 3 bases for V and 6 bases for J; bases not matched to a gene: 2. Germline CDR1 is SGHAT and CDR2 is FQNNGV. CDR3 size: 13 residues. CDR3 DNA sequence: TGTGCCAGCAGCTTGGACAGGGGGTCCGAGCAGTACTTC. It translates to CASSLDRGSEQYF.

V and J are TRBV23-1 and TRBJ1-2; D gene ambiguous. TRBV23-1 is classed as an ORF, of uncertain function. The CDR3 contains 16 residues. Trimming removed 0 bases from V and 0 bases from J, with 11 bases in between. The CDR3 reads CASSQSKIITNYGYTF. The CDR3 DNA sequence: TGCGCCAGCAGTCAATCGAAGATAATTACTAACTATGGCTACACCTTC.

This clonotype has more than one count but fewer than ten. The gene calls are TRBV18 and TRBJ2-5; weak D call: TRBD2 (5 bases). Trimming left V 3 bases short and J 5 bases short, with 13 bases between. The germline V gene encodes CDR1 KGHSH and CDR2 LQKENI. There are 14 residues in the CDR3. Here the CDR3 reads CASSPLRGKETQYF. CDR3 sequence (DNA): TGTGCCAGCTCACCCTTGCGAGGGAAGGAGACCCAGTACTTC.

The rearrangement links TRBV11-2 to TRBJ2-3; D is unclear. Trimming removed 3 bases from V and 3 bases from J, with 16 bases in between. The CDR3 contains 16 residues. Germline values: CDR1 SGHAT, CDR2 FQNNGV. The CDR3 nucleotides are TGTGCCAGCAGCTTCCTGGGCCAACCTGAGACAGATACGCAGTATTTT. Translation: CASSFLGQPETDTQYF.

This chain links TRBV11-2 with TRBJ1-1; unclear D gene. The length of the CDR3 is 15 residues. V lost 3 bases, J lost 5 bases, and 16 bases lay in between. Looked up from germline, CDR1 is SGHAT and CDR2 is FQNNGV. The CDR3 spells CASSLVDSGRTEAFF. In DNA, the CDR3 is TGTGCCAGCAGCTTGGTTGACTCCGGGCGGACTGAAGCTTTCTTT. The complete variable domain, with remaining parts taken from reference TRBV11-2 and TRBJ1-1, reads EAGVAQSPRYKIIEKRQSVAFWCNPISGHATLYWYQQILGQGPKLLIQFQNNGVVDDSQLPKDRFSAERLKGVDSTLKIQPAKLEDSAVYLCASSLVDSGRTEAFFGQGTRLTVV.